Listed below are T cell receptor beta chains from one sample, sequenced in a study of shared clonotypes between healthy human individuals. Assay used: immunoSEQ multiplex PCR; TCRdb lists only in-frame clones, some missing. The sample has some 1.1 million clones, around 77% seen once. Sequencing input: memory CD4+ T cells from PBMCs. The receptors originated from a man younger than 30 in good health. Some clones in this sample may be carry-over from other donors' samples. Each CDR3 is given with its conserved first and last residue. A D gene is named only where the DNA matches it firmly. Only part of the rows carry a size: once, few, many, or a class if the clone is expanded.

d_gene | j_gene | abundance | v_gene | CDR3nt | CDR3aa
TRBD1 | TRBJ1-2 | - | TRBV14 | TGTGCCAGCAGCCGGAAGGGTAGGGGGCGAAACTATGGCTACACCTTC | CASSRKGRGRNYGYTF
TRBD2 | TRBJ2-3 | - | TRBV6-5 | TGTGCCAGCAGTTACTCCCTAGCGGAAGATGATACGCAGTATTTT | CASSYSLAEDDTQYF
- | TRBJ1-1 | - | TRBV5-1 | TGCGCCAGCAGCCCCCTGGGGACTGAAGCTTTCTTT | CASSPLGTEAFF
TRBD2 | TRBJ2-3 | - | TRBV5-1 | TGCGCCAGCAGGAACTATGCCGGGACTAGCGGGGGAGATACGCAGTATTTT | CASRNYAGTSGGDTQYF
TRBD1 | TRBJ2-3 | - | TRBV6-1 | TGTGCCAGCAGCCGGGACAGGGGAGCAGATACGCAGTATTTT | CASSRDRGADTQYF
- | TRBJ2-5 | few | TRBV18 | TGTGCCAGCTCACCAATCCAGGCACAAGAGACCCAGTACTTC | CASSPIQAQETQYF
- | TRBJ1-1 | - | TRBV2 | TGTGCCAGCAGTGAAGTCCGACTGAGGGGAGCTTTCTTT | CASSEVRLRGAFF
TRBD1 | TRBJ1-5 | many | TRBV28 | TGTGCCAGCAGTTTTAGGGTGGCGGGCAGGGGGGAACAGCCCCAGCATTTT | CASSFRVAGRGEQPQHF
TRBD1 | TRBJ1-2 | - | TRBV5-4 | TGTGCCAGCAGCTTCGGCAGGGGGCAAGACTATGGCTACACCTTC | CASSFGRGQDYGYTF
TRBD2 | TRBJ2-6 | - | TRBV5-6 | TGTGCCAGCAGCTCCCTGTCTAGCGGTTTTAGCTCTGGGGCCAACGTCCTGACTTTC | CASSSLSSGFSSGANVLTF
- | TRBJ2-1 | - | TRBV29-1 | TGCAGCACCACGAGACTCGGCAATGAGCAGTTCTTC | CSTTRLGNEQFF
TRBD1 | TRBJ1-2 | - | TRBV7-3 | TGTGCCAGCAGCTTACAAGGGGGCTTGGGCTACACCTTC | CASSLQGGLGYTF
- | TRBJ1-2 | - | TRBV5-1 | TGCGCCAGCAGCTTGGGACAGGAAATCTATGGCTACACCTTC | CASSLGQEIYGYTF
- | TRBJ1-6 | - | TRBV6-5 | TGTGCCAGCAGTTACAGAGCCCTACGTTCACCCCTCCACTTT | CASSYRALRSPLHF
- | TRBJ2-2 | - | TRBV5-4 | TGTGCCAGCAGCTTCCAGGGAGAGGGGTCCGGGGAGCTGTTTTTT | CASSFQGEGSGELFF
- | TRBJ1-1 | - | TRBV28 | TGTGCCAGCGCCCCCTCGGCCGCAGGGAACACTGAAGCTTTCTTT | CASAPSAAGNTEAFF
- | TRBJ1-1 | - | TRBV6-1 | TGTGCCAGCAGTGCCCAAGCGAACACTGAAGCTTTCTTT | CASSAQANTEAFF
TRBD2 | TRBJ2-1 | many | TRBV7-6 | TGTGCCAGCAGGAAACTAGCGGGAGGGGTTTACAATGAGCAGTTCTTC | CASRKLAGGVYNEQFF
- | TRBJ1-5 | - | TRBV18 | TGTGCCAGCTCACTTTGGACGGATTATCAGCCCCAGCATTTT | CASSLWTDYQPQHF
TRBD2 | TRBJ2-5 | - | TRBV7-2 | TGTGCCAGCAGGGCCCCGGGGAGCGGGGCCCAGTACTTC | CASRAPGSGAQYF
- | TRBJ1-2 | - | TRBV2 | TGTGCCAGCTGGGGGAAGGGTTCGCATGGCTACACCTTC | CASWGKGSHGYTF
- | TRBJ1-1 | - | TRBV7-2 | TGTGCCAGCGCCTGGAGGGCAGGTGAAGCTTTCTTT | CASAWRAGEAFF
- | TRBJ2-5 | - | TRBV5-6 | TGTGCCAGCAGCAGAACGGGAGTCGAGACCCAGTACTTC | CASSRTGVETQYF
- | TRBJ2-1 | - | TRBV25-1 | TGTGCCAGCAGTGAATCCGGGTATGAGCAGTTCTTC | CASSESGYEQFF
- | TRBJ1-1 | - | TRBV2 | TGTGCCAGCAGTGACCAGAGACAGACAAACACTGAAGCTTTCTTT | CASSDQRQTNTEAFF
- | TRBJ2-2 | - | TRBV9 | TGTGCCAGCAGCGTAGTGGGTAGCGGAACAAACACCGGGGAGCTGTTTTTT | CASSVVGSGTNTGELFF
- | TRBJ2-3 | - | TRBV5-4 | TGTGCCAGCAGCCGGGGTACAGATACGCAGTATTTT | CASSRGTDTQYF
- | TRBJ2-7 | - | TRBV5-1 | TGCGCCAGCAGCTCAGCCGGGACGGAATACGAGCAGTACTTC | CASSSAGTEYEQYF
- | TRBJ2-1 | few | TRBV2 | TGTGCCAGCAGTGCTGGTGGGGAGTTCTTC | CASSAGGEFF
TRBD1 | TRBJ1-4 | - | TRBV5-1 | TGCGCCAGCAGCTTACAGGGGGCCGAAGAAAAACTGTTTTTT | CASSLQGAEEKLFF
- | TRBJ2-7 | - | TRBV30 | TGTGCCTGGAGTGGAAGCTACGAGCAGTACTTC | CAWSGSYEQYF
- | TRBJ1-1 | - | TRBV30 | TGTGCCCGCTGGCGGGGGAACACTGAAGCTTTCTTT | CARWRGNTEAFF
- | TRBJ1-1 | few | TRBV20-1 | TGCCAGGTGGGGCATGAAGCTTTCTTT | CQVGHEAFF
- | TRBJ2-2 | - | TRBV5-1 | TGCGCCAGCAGCCTGGCCGTTGAGGCGAGGGAGCTGTTTTTT | CASSLAVEARELFF